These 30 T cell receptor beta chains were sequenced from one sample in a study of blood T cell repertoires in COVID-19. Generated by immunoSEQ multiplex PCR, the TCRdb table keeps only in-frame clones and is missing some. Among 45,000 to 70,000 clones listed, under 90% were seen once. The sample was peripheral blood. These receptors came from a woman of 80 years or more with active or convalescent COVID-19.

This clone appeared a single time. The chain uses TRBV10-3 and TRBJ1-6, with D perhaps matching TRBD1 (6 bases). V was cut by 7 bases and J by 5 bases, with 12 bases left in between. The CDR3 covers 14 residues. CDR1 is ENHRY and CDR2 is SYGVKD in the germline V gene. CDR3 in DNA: TGTGCCATCAAGGGGGACGGAAATAATTCACCCCTCCACTTT. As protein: CAIKGDGNNSPLHF.

CDR3 residues: CASGRQGRNEQFF. The CDR3 coding sequence is TGTGCCAGCGGTAGACAGGGAAGGAATGAGCAGTTCTTC. The chain carries TRBV7-2 and TRBJ2-1, with TRBD1 matching 7 bases. Germline CDR1 and CDR2: SGHTA and FQGNSA. CDR3 length equals 13 residues. Trimming cost V 8 bases and J 7 bases; bases outside gene matches: 8.

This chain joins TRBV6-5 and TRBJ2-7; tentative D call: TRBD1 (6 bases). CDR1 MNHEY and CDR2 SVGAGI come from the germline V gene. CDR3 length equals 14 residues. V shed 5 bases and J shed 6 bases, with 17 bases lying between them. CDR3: CASSPGTLSGEQYF. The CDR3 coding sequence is TGTGCCAGCAGTCCCGGGACACTCTCTGGCGAGCAGTACTTC.

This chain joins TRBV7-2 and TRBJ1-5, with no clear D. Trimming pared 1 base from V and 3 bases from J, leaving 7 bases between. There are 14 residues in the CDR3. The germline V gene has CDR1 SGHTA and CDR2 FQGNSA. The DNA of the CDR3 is TGTGCCAGCAGCTTAGGAGGTCCCAATCAGCCCCAGCATTTT. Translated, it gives CASSLGGPNQPQHF.

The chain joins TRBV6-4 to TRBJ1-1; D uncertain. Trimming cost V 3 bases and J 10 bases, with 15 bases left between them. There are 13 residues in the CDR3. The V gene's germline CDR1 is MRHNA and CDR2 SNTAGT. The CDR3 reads CASSESRQTRAFF. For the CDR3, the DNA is TGTGCCAGCAGTGAATCCCGCCAGACTAGAGCTTTCTTT.

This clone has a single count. The DNA for the CDR3 is TGTGCCAGCAGTTTGGACGGGGGCACAGATACGCAGTATTTT. Translated, it gives CASSLDGGTDTQYF. The chain links TRBV27 to TRBJ2-3; a weak D match, TRBD2 (5 bases). Trimming shortened V by 3 bases and J by 1 base, and 8 bases separated the two germline ends. CDR1 and CDR2 (germline): MNHEY, SMNVEV (reference sequence). The CDR3 is made up of 14 amino acids.

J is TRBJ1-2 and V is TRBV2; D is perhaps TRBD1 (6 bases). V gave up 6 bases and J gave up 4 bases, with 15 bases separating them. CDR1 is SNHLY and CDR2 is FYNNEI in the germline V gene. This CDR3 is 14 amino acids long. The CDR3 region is CASRKGQSSYGYTF. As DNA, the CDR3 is TGTGCCAGCAGAAAAGGACAGTCGAGCTATGGCTACACCTTC.

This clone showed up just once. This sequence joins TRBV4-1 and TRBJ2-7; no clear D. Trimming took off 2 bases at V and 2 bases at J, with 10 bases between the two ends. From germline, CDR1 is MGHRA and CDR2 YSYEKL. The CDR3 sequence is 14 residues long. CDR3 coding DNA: TGCGCCAGCAGCCAATTGGGCGAAGCCTACGAGCAGTACTTC. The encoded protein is CASSQLGEAYEQYF.

CDR3 amino acids: CASSVGLAGQSSYNEQFF. The CDR3 DNA reads TGTGCCAGCAGCGTAGGGCTAGCGGGGCAAAGCTCCTACAATGAGCAGTTCTTC. The V and J genes are TRBV9 and TRBJ2-1; 9 nucleotides agree with TRBD2. The length of the CDR3 is 18 residues. Germline CDR1 is SGDLS and CDR2 is YYNGEE. Trimming cost V 0 bases and J 0 bases; bases outside gene matches: 7.

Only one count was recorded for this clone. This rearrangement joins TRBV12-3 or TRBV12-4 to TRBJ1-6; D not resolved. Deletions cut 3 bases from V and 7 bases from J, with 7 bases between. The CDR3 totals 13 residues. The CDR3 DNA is TGTGCCAGCAGTTTCTCAGGAAATTCACCCCTCCACTTT. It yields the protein CASSFSGNSPLHF.

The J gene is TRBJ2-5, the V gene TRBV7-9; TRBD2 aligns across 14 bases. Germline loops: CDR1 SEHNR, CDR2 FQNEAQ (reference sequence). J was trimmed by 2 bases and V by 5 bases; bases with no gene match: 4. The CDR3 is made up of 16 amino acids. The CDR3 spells CASSRTSGGSQETQYF. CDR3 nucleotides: TGTGCCAGCAGCCGGACTAGCGGGGGGTCACAAGAGACCCAGTACTTC.

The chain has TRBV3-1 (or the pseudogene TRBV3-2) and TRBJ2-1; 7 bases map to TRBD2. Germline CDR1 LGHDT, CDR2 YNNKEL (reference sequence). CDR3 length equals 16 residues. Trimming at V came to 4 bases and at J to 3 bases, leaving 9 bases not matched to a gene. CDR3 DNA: TGTGCCAGCAGCCCCCCGATCGGGGGGATCTACAATGAGCAGTTCTTC. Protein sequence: CASSPPIGGIYNEQFF.

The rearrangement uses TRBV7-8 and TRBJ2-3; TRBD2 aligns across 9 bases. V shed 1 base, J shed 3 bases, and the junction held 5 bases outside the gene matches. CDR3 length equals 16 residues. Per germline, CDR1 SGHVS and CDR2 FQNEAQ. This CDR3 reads CASSLEAGGPTDTQYF. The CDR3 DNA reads TGTGCCAGCAGCTTAGAGGCGGGGGGGCCGACAGATACGCAGTATTTT.

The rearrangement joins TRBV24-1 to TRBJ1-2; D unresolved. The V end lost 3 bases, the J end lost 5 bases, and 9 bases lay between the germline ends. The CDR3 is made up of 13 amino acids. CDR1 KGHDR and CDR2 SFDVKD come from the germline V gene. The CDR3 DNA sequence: TGTGCCACCAGTGATCACGGGTGGTATGGCTACACCTTC. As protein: CATSDHGWYGYTF.

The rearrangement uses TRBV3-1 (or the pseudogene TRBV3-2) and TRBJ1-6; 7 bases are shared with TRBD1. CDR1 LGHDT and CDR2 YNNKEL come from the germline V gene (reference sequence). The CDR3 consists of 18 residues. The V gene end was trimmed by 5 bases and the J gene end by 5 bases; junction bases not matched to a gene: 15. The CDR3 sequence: CASSFITSGTVNNSPLHF. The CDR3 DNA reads TGTGCCAGCAGCTTTATCACTTCCGGGACAGTCAATAATTCACCCCTCCACTTT.

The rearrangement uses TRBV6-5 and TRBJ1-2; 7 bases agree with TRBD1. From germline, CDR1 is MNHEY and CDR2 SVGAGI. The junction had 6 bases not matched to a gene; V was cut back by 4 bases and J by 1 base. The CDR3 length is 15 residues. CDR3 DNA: TGTGCCAGCAGTTCGCCGGGACAGAGTAACTATGGCTACACCTTC. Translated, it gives CASSSPGQSNYGYTF.

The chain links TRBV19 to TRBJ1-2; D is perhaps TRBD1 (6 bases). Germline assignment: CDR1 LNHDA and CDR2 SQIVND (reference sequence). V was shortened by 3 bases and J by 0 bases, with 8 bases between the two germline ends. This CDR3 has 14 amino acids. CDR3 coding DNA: TGTGCCAGTAGTATCCAGGGGACTAACTATGGCTACACCTTC. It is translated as CASSIQGTNYGYTF.

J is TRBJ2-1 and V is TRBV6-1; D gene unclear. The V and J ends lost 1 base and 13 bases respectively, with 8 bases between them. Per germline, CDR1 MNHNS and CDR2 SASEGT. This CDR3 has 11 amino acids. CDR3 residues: CASSEGPSQFF. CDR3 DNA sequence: TGTGCCAGCAGTGAAGGTCCTAGTCAGTTCTTC.

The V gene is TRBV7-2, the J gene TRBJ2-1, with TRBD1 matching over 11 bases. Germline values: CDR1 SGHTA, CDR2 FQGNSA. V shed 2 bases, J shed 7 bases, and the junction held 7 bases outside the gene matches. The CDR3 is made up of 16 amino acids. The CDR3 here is CASSLRPGTGGNEQFF. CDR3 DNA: TGTGCCAGCAGCTTAAGACCCGGGACAGGGGGGAATGAGCAGTTCTTC. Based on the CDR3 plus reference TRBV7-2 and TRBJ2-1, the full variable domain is GAGVSQSPSNKVTEKGKDVELRCDPISGHTALYWYRQSLGQGLEFLIYFQGNSAPDKSGLPSDRFSAERTGGSVSTLTIQRTQQEDSAVYLCASSLRPGTGGNEQFFGPGTRLTVL.

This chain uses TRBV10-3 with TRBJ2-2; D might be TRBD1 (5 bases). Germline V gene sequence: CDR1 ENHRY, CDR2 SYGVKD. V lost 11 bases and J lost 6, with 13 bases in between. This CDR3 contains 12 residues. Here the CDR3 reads CAGQTGAGELFF. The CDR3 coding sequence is TGTGCCGGCCAAACAGGCGCCGGGGAGCTGTTTTTT.

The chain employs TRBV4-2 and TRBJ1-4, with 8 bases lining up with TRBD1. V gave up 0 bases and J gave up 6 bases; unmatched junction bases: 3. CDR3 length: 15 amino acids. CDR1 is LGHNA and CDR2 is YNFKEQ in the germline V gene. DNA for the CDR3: TGTGCCAGCAGCCAAGATACAGGGGGATATGAAAAACTGTTTTTT. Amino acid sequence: CASSQDTGGYEKLFF.

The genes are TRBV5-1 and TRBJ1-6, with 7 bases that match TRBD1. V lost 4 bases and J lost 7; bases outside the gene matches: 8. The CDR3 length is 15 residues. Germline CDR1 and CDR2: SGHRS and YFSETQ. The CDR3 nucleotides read TGCGCCAGCAGCAGTACAGGGGCAGGAAATTCACCCCTCCACTTT. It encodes CASSSTGAGNSPLHF.

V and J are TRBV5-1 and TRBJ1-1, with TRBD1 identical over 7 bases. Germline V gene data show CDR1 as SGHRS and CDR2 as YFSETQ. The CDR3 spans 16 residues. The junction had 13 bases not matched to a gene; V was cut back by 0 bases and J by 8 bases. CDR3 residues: CASSLEGGEIHNEAFF. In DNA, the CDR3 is TGCGCCAGCAGCTTGGAAGGGGGCGAGATTCACAACGAAGCTTTCTTT. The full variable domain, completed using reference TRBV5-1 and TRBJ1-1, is KAGVTQTPRYLIKTRGQQVTLSCSPISGHRSVSWYQQTPGQGLQFLFEYFSETQRNKGNFPGRFSGRQFSNSRSEMNVSTLELGDSALYLCASSLEGGEIHNEAFFGQGTRLTVV.

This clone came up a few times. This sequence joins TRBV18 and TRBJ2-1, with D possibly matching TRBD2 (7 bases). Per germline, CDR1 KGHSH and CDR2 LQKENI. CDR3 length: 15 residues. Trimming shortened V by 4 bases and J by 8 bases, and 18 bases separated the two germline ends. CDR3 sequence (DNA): TGTGCCAGCTCACTACGGGGGGCTGAAGGCGATGAGCAGTTCTTC. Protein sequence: CASSLRGAEGDEQFF.

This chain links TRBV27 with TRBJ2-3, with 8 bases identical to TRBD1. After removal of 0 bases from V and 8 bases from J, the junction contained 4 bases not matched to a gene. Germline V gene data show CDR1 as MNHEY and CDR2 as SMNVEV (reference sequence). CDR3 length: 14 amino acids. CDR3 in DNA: TGTGCCAGCAGTTTATCGACAGGGGCGGGTACGCAGTATTTT. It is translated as CASSLSTGAGTQYF.

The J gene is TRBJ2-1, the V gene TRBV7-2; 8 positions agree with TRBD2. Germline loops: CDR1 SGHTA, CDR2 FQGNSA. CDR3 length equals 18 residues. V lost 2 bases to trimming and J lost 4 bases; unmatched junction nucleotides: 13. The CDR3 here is CASSLSWASGSKYNEQFF. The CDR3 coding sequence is TGTGCCAGCAGCTTAAGCTGGGCTAGCGGGTCCAAATACAATGAGCAGTTCTTC.

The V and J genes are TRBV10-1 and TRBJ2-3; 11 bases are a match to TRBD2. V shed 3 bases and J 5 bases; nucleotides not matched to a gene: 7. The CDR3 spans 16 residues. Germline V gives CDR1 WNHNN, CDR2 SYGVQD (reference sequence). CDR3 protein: CASSDSSGGALDTQYF. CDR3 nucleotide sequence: TGCGCCAGCAGTGACAGTAGCGGGGGGGCCCTAGATACGCAGTATTTT.

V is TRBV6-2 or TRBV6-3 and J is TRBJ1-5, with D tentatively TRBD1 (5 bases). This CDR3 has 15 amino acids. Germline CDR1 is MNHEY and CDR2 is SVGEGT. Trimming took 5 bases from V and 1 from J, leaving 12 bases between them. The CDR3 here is CASSQTGLSNQPQHF. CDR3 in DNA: TGTGCCAGCAGTCAAACAGGCTTGAGCAATCAGCCCCAGCATTTT.

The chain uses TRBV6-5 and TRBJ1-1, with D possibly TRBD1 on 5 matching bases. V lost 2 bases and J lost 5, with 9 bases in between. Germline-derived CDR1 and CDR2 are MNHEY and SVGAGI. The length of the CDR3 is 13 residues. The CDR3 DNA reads TGTGCCAGCAGTTACCGCCCAGGGACTGAAGCTTTCTTT. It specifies CASSYRPGTEAFF.

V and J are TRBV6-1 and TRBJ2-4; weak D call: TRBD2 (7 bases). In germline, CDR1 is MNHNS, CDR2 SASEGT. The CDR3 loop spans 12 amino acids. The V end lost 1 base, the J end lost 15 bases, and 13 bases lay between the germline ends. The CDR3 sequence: CASSEVGGRVYF. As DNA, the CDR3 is TGTGCCAGCAGTGAAGTCGGGGGGCGAGTGTACTTC.